Each of the 10 T cell receptor beta chains below was sequenced from the same sample in a study of Graves' ophthalmopathy and Graves' hyperthyroidism. Researchers took RNA transcripts and amplified TCR beta CDR3 regions from them. Second-round multiplex PCR followed a first-round RT-PCR using HTBI primers. TCRdb re-called the multiplex PCR reads through MiXCR, storing one row per CDR3 protein. The table includes roughly 700,000 distinct CDR3 sequences, 40% detected once. Sequencing used peripheral blood. The source is an adult man with Graves' ophthalmopathy.

This clonotype was seen a handful of times. The gene calls are TRBV5-6 and TRBJ2-7; D may correspond to TRBD1 or TRBD2 (7 bases each). Trimming cost V 0 bases and J 7 bases, with 17 bases left between them. From germline, CDR1 is SGHDT and CDR2 YYEEEE. CDR3 length: 15 amino acids. The CDR3 is CASSLGGRGREEQYF. The CDR3 coding sequence is TGTGCCAGCAGCTTGGGCGGCAGGGGGAGGGAGGAGCAGTACTTC.

The chain carries TRBV24-1 and TRBJ1-5; D is perhaps TRBD1 (5 bases). The CDR3 covers 15 residues. Germline CDR1 and CDR2: KGHDR and SFDVKD. Trimming shortened V by 11 bases and J by 2 bases, and 18 bases separated the two germline ends. The CDR3 sequence: CASSPGTPGNQPQHF. For the CDR3, the DNA is TGTGCCAGCTCACCAGGGACTCCGGGCAATCAGCCCCAGCATTTT.

This clonotype was observed many times. The chain combines TRBV10-3 with TRBJ2-7, with unresolved D. V was cut by 2 bases and J by 0 bases, with 5 bases left in between. This CDR3 contains 13 residues. Germline CDR1 ENHRY, CDR2 SYGVKD. CDR3 DNA: TGTGCCATCAGTGAGGACAACTCCTACGAGCAGTACTTC. Protein sequence: CAISEDNSYEQYF.

On this clonotype: At one boundary the junction diverges from the germline segment, which might be a read error. The chain recombines TRBV7-2 with TRBJ1-2; D is undetermined. The CDR3 is made up of 15 amino acids. From germline, CDR1 is SGHTA and CDR2 FQGNSA. CDR3 sequence: CANSARVQLNYGYTF. In nucleotides, the CDR3 is TGTGCCAACAGCGCTCGCGTCCAGCTCAACTATGGCTACACCTTC. Full variable domain (remainder filled in from reference TRBV7-2 and TRBJ1-2): GAGVSQSPSNKVTEKGKDVELRCDPISGHTALYWYRQSLGQGLEFLIYFQGNSAPDKSGLPSDRFSAERTGGSVSTLTIQRTQQEDSAVYLCANSARVQLNYGYTFGSGTRLTVV.

This clonotype appeared many times. This rearrangement joins TRBV7-2 to TRBJ2-2; weak D call: TRBD1 (5 bases). V was clipped by 5 bases and J by 2 bases, with 9 bases between them. The length of the CDR3 is 14 residues. Germline V gives CDR1 SGHTA, CDR2 FQGNSA. The CDR3 coding sequence is TGTGCCAGCAGCCTTGACAGTAACACCGGGGAGCTGTTTTTT. This encodes CASSLDSNTGELFF.

This clonotype has only a few counts. The rearrangement links TRBV2 to TRBJ2-3, with no clear D. The CDR3 is 13 residues long. Germline V gives CDR1 SNHLY, CDR2 FYNNEI. Trimming shortened V by 7 bases and J by 5 bases, and 13 bases separated the two germline ends. The CDR3 loop is CASNPLPGDTQYF. The CDR3, as DNA: TGTGCCAGCAACCCCCTCCCCGGAGATACGCAGTATTTT.

The V call is TRBV20-1, the J call TRBJ2-2; 7 positions match TRBD1. Germline V gene sequence: CDR1 DFQATT, CDR2 SNEGSKA (reference sequence). CDR3 length equals 18 residues. The V segment lost 0 bases and the J segment 6 bases; nucleotides outside the gene matches: 16. The CDR3, as DNA: TGCAGTGCTAGAGATTTTGGACAGGCAAGCTCCGGGGCCGGGGAGCTGTTTTTT. This codes for CSARDFGQASSGAGELFF.

This clonotype was seen many times. The chain recombines TRBV10-3 with TRBJ1-6, with D unresolved. The CDR3 extends over 14 amino acids. Germline CDR1 ENHRY, CDR2 SYGVKD. V was clipped by 3 bases and J by 6 bases, with 9 bases between them. The CDR3 region is CAISEKHVNSPLHF. CDR3 DNA sequence: TGTGCCATCAGTGAAAAACATGTTAATTCACCCCTCCACTTT.

V is TRBV20-1 and J is TRBJ1-2; no clear D. Per the germline V gene, CDR1 is DFQATT and CDR2 is SNEGSKA (reference sequence). The CDR3 is 14 residues long. Trimming removed 3 bases at V and 4 bases at J, with 15 bases between. In DNA form, the CDR3 reads TGCAGTGCTAGTTCGGACGGCCCTGGCTATGGCTACACCTTC. It yields the protein CSASSDGPGYGYTF.

This clonotype occurred a few times. A much larger clonotype is one base distant, so this may be a read error. This chain joins TRBV24-1 and TRBJ1-5; the match to TRBD1 covers 10 bases. Germline-derived CDR1 and CDR2 are KGHDR and SFDVKD. CDR3 length: 14 residues. J lost 5 bases, V lost 7 bases, and 4 bases had no gene match. CDR3 nucleotide sequence: TGTGCCACCAGAGCCGGGACAGGGGATCAGCCCCAGCATTTT. The encoded protein is CATRAGTGDQPQHF.